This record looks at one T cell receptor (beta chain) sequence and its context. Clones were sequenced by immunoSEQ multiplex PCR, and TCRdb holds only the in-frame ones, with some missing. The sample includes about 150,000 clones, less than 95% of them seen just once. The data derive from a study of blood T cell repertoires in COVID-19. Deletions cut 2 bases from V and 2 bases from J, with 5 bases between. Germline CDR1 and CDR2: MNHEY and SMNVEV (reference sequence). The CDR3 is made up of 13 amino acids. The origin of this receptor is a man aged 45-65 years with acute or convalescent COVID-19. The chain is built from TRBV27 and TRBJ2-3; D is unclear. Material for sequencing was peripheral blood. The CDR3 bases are TGTGCCAGCAGTTTACTATCCACAGATACGCAGTATTTT. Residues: CASSLLSTDTQYF.